The rows below give T cell receptor beta chains drawn from one sample of a study of cytomegalovirus exposure and HLA in healthy donors. The repertoire was sequenced with immunoSEQ multiplex PCR; TCRdb's copy has only in-frame clones and lacks some. The data show around 88,000 clones, around four fifths seen once. Specimen: PBMCs. The receptors were gathered from a man in his fifties or sixties in good health and CMV-seropositive. Each CDR3 is given with its conserved first and last residue. The D gene is left open where the match is weak. Size values are once, few and many counts, or a class for expanded clones, and some rows have none.

V gene,J gene,clone size,D gene,CDR3 DNA,CDR3 protein
TRBV4-2,TRBJ2-5,few,TRBD2,TGTGCCAGCAGCCAAGCCGGGGCTAGCGGGGGATGGACCCAGTACTTC,CASSQAGASGGWTQYF
TRBV2,TRBJ2-3,NA,NA,TGTGCCAGCAGGAGGTGGGGGGGCCGCCACACAGATACGCAGTATTTT,CASRRWGGRHTDTQYF
TRBV10-3,TRBJ1-2,NA,NA,TGTGCCATCAGTGAGTCGACGGGGGGGGTTAACTATGGCTACACCTTC,CAISESTGGVNYGYTF
TRBV6-5,TRBJ2-2,NA,TRBD1,TGTGCCAGTCACGGGACAGCGAACACCGGGGAGCTGTTTTTT,CASHGTANTGELFF
TRBV6-1,TRBJ2-6,NA,TRBD1,TGTGCCAGCAGGGGACAGAGCTCTGGGGCCAACGTCCTGACTTTC,CASRGQSSGANVLTF
TRBV6-4,TRBJ2-1,NA,NA,TGTGCCAGCAGTGAGGAAGGGGGATATGAGCAGTTCTTC,CASSEEGGYEQFF
TRBV27,TRBJ1-1,NA,NA,TGTGCCAGCAGTTTATGGGGAGGCACGAACACTGAAGCTTTCTTT,CASSLWGGTNTEAFF
TRBV5-4,TRBJ2-7,NA,NA,TGTGCCAGCAGCTCCAGAACTAACTACGAGCAGTACTTC,CASSSRTNYEQYF
TRBV19,TRBJ1-1,NA,NA,TGTGCCAGTAAGATAGACCAGGGTACTGAAGCTTTCTTT,CASKIDQGTEAFF
TRBV15,TRBJ1-1,NA,NA,TGTGCCACCAGCAGAGATGTGGGAGTTTGGGCTGAAGCTTTCTTT,CATSRDVGVWAEAFF
TRBV2,TRBJ1-4,NA,NA,TGTGCCAGCAGTAACGGACAGTTGGATGAAAAACTGTTTTTT,CASSNGQLDEKLFF
TRBV6-1,TRBJ1-5,NA,NA,TGTGCCAGCAAGGGGATGGTTTATAGCAATCAGCCCCAGCATTTT,CASKGMVYSNQPQHF
TRBV18,TRBJ2-3,many,TRBD1,TGTGCCAGCTCATCGGGCGGAGGACAGGGGGTCCAGCGGTATTTT,CASSSGGGQGVQRYF
TRBV9,TRBJ2-3,few,TRBD2,TGTGCCAGCAGCGAAACTAGCGGGGGGGGCACAGATACGCAGTATTTT,CASSETSGGGTDTQYF
TRBV27,TRBJ1-5,NA,NA,TGTGCCAGCAGCCCGAGTAGGGAGGCCGGGGAGTTGGTCAATCAGCCCCAGCATTTT,CASSPSREAGELVNQPQHF
TRBV5-1,TRBJ2-6,few,TRBD1,TGCGCCAGCAGCGACCGTCCCGGGACAGGGGTTGCTGGGGCCAACGTCCTGACTTTC,CASSDRPGTGVAGANVLTF
TRBV19,TRBJ2-7,NA,NA,TGTGCCAGTAGTATATCAGGAAACTACGAGCAGTACTTC,CASSISGNYEQYF
TRBV6-5,TRBJ2-5,NA,TRBD2,TGTGCCAGCAAGGCAAGCGGGGGGCCACAAGAGACCCAGTACTTC,CASKASGGPQETQYF
TRBV5-1,TRBJ1-1,once,TRBD1,TGCGCCAGCAGCAAGGGACAGGGCGACACTGAAGCTTTCTTT,CASSKGQGDTEAFF
TRBV10-3,TRBJ2-7,NA,NA,TGTGCCATCAGTGAGGGGTTGGAAGGGGGAGTAGAGCAGTACTTC,CAISEGLEGGVEQYF
TRBV9,TRBJ1-3,NA,NA,TGTGCCAGCAGCGTAAGAGACAGACTCTCTGGAAACACCATATATTTT,CASSVRDRLSGNTIYF
TRBV29-1,TRBJ1-1,NA,NA,TGCAGCGTTGAAAGAAACAGGGACCGCGCTTTCTTT,CSVERNRDRAFF
TRBV9,TRBJ2-5,once,TRBD1,TGTGCCAGCAGCGCCTCCGGGACAGGGGCCGGGGGAGAGACCCAGTACTTC,CASSASGTGAGGETQYF
TRBV10-3,TRBJ2-2,once,NA,TGTGCCATCAGTGAGAGTCAGTTTACCGGGGAGCTGTTTTTT,CAISESQFTGELFF
TRBV5-1,TRBJ2-7,NA,TRBD1,TGCGCCAGCGCAGGGGACAGGACCTACGAGCAGTACTTC,CASAGDRTYEQYF
TRBV28,TRBJ2-2,NA,TRBD1,TGTGCCAGCAGCTACGTCCCGGGACAGGATTTCACCGGGGAGCTGTTTTTT,CASSYVPGQDFTGELFF
TRBV11-2,TRBJ2-3,NA,TRBD2,TGTGCCAGCAGCCCCGGGACTAGCTCGACAGATACGCAGTATTTT,CASSPGTSSTDTQYF
TRBV7-6,TRBJ1-1,few,TRBD1,TGTGCCAGCAGCTCAGGGACAGGCTGGAACACTGAAGCTTTCTTT,CASSSGTGWNTEAFF
TRBV5-1,TRBJ1-1,NA,NA,TGCGCCAGCAGCTTGAACAGGGCGGACACTGAAGCTTTCTTT,CASSLNRADTEAFF
TRBV18,TRBJ2-1,NA,NA,TGTGCCAGCTCACCAAGCCTCTTGGAGGGGTACAATGAGCAGTTCTTC,CASSPSLLEGYNEQFF
TRBV7-9,TRBJ2-1,NA,TRBD2,TGTGCCAGCAGCTGGGGACTAGCGGGGGATGAGCAGTTCTTC,CASSWGLAGDEQFF
TRBV30,TRBJ1-2,NA,NA,TGTGCCCAGGGCAACTATGGCTACACCTTC,CAQGNYGYTF
TRBV7-9,TRBJ2-7,NA,NA,TGTGCCAGCAGCTTAGTAGCCAGAGAGTACGAGCAGTACTTC,CASSLVAREYEQYF
TRBV19,TRBJ1-6,NA,TRBD1,TGTGCCAGTAGTATCCCTATGGGACAGGGAAATTCACCCCTCCACTTT,CASSIPMGQGNSPLHF
TRBV7-3,TRBJ2-7,NA,TRBD2,TGTGCCAGCAGCTTAGCGGGGGGGGTTTCCGAGCAGTACTTC,CASSLAGGVSEQYF
TRBV7-2,TRBJ1-2,NA,NA,TGTGCCAGCAGCTTAGCGTTGGCAGACACTGTTTATGGCTACACCTTC,CASSLALADTVYGYTF
TRBV30,TRBJ1-2,NA,NA,TGTGCCTGGGCCTCCCAACAGGGATCTGGCTACCCCTTC,CAWASQQGSGYPF
TRBV7-6,TRBJ1-2,NA,NA,TGTGCCAGCAGCCTCGCGGGGGAGGAAGGCTACACCTTC,CASSLAGEEGYTF
TRBV29-1,TRBJ1-3,NA,NA,TGCAGCGTTGAAAAGGGGACTGGAAACACCATATATTTT,CSVEKGTGNTIYF
TRBV9,TRBJ1-2,NA,NA,TGTGCCAGCAGCCCTCGGACAGACTCTTATGGCTACACCTTC,CASSPRTDSYGYTF
TRBV19,TRBJ2-3,NA,TRBD2,TGTGCCAGTCCGCCCCCCAAACTAGCGGGGGTCCCCGGGGATACGCAGTATTTT,CASPPPKLAGVPGDTQYF
TRBV9,TRBJ1-1,few,TRBD1,TGTGCCAGCAGCGTATCCCAAGGGGGCCCGGCTTTCTTT,CASSVSQGGPAFF
TRBV7-8,TRBJ1-2,NA,NA,TGTGCCAGCAGCATTATCGGGGTTAACTATGGCTACACCTTC,CASSIIGVNYGYTF
TRBV10-1,TRBJ1-1,NA,NA,TGCGCCAGCAGTGAGACAGGGTGGACTGAAGCTTTCTTT,CASSETGWTEAFF
TRBV5-1,TRBJ1-1,NA,NA,TGCGCCAGCAGCTATACTGGCCGGGGGAACACTGAAGCTTTCTTT,CASSYTGRGNTEAFF
TRBV9,TRBJ1-1,NA,NA,TGTGCCAGCAGCGTAGCTGGTGGGAGCACTGAAGCTTTCTTT,CASSVAGGSTEAFF
TRBV7-9,TRBJ1-2,NA,NA,TGTTCCAGCAGCTTACGCGAGGGCACCTTC,CSSSLREGTF
TRBV28,TRBJ1-2,NA,TRBD1,TGTGCCAGCAGTCCAACCGGGACAGGGTTTTATGGCTACCCCTTC,CASSPTGTGFYGYPF
TRBV6-1,TRBJ1-2,NA,NA,TGTGCCAGCAGGGGGGGGCAGCTCTCATATGGCTACACCTTC,CASRGGQLSYGYTF
TRBV5-1,TRBJ2-7,NA,NA,TGCGCCAGCAGCTTAGGGGACAATTCCTACGAGCAGTACTTC,CASSLGDNSYEQYF